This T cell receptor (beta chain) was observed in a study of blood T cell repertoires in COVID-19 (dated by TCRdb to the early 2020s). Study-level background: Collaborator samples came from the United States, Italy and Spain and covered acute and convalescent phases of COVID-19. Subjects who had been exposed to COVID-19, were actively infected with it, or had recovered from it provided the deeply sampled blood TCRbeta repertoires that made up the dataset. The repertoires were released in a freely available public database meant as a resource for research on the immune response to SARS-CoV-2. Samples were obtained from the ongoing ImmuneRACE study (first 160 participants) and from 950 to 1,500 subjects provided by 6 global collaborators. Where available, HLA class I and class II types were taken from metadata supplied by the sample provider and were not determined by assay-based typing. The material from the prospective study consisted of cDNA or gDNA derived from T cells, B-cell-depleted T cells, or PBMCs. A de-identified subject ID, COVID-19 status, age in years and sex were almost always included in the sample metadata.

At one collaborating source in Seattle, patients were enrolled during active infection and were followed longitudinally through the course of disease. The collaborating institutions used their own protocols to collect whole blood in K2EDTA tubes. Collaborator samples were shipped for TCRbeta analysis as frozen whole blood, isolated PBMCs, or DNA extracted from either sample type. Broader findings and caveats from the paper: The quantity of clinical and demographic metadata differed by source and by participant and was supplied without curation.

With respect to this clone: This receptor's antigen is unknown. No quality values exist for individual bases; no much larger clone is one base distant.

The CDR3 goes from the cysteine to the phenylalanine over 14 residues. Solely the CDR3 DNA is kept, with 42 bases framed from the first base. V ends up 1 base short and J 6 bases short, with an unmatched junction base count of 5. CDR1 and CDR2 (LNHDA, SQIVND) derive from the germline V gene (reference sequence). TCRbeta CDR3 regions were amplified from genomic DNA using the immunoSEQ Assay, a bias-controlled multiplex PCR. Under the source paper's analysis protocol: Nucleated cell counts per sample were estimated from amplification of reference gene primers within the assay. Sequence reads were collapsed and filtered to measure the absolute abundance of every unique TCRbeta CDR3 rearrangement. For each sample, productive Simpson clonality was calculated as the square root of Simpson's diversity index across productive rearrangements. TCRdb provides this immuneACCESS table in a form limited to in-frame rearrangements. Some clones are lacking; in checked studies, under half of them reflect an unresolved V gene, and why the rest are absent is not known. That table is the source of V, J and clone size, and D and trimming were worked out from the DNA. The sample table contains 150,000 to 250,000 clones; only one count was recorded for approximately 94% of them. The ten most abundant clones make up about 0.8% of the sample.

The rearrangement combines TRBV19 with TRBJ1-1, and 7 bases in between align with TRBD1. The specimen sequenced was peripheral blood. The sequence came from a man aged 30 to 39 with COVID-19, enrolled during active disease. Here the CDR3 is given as CASSIVRGDPEAFF. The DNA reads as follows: TGTGCCAGTAGTATAGTCAGGGGGGATCCTGAAGCTTTCTTT.